This TCR beta chain was sequenced in a study of cytomegalovirus exposure and HLA in healthy donors. Study-level information: An early release of data contained about 85 million unique TCRs, which came from HLA-typed donors.

In the case of this clone: Its antigen remains unknown.

Use of 60 Vbeta and 13 Jbeta primers characterized the PCR. Repertoires were generated with immunoSEQ multiplex PCR, while TCRdb's copy carries only in-frame clones and drops some. The sample holds more than 85,000 clones, about 79% seen once. Germline V gene lookup returns CDR1 SGHRS and CDR2 YFSETQ. The CDR3 has 14 amino acids. V shed 3 bases and J 2 bases; nucleotides not matched to a gene: 2. Study findings and constraints: HLA alleles showed associations with 16,951 TCR beta sequences in a later analysis, at a 0.05 false discovery rate. V segments that were indistinguishable, TRBV6-2 and TRBV6-3 among them, were omitted from analysis. Researchers counted approximately 160 TCR beta chains as cytomegalovirus-associated.

This receptor was identified in a male donor in good health and CMV-seropositive. Sequenced: PBMCs. The chain is built from TRBV5-1 and TRBJ1-5; 7 bases line up with TRBD1. In DNA form, the CDR3 reads TGCGCCAGCAGCTCTACAGGGGGCAATCAGCCCCAGCATTTT. Protein sequence: CASSSTGGNQPQHF.